The 4 T cell receptor beta chains below all came from one sample that was sequenced in a study of identifying expanded T cells in peripheral blood. The assay was immunoSEQ multiplex PCR, and TCRdb's table has in-frame clones only and misses some. The data contain more than 80,000 clones, 88% of them seen just once; the ten biggest clones take up 3% to 4%. Sequenced input: blood. These receptor sequences come from a person aged 18 to 70 in good health.

The genes are TRBV10-3 and TRBJ2-5; 9 nucleotides line up with TRBD1. The length of the CDR3 is 14 residues. V lost 9 bases to trimming and J lost 4 bases; unmatched junction nucleotides: 9. Germline CDR1 ENHRY, CDR2 SYGVKD. The CDR3 sequence: CAIRGTGLRETQYF. The CDR3 DNA sequence: TGTGCCATTAGGGGGACAGGGCTCCGAGAGACCCAGTACTTC.

The V and J genes are TRBV27 and TRBJ1-5; D gene unclear. The V end was cut by 2 bases, the J end by 10 bases, with 12 bases between. The CDR3 has 13 residues. Per germline, CDR1 MNHEY and CDR2 SMNVEV (reference sequence). The CDR3 region is CASSLRPERPQHF. CDR3 DNA sequence: TGTGCCAGCAGTTTAAGGCCCGAGAGACCCCAGCATTTT.

The chain has TRBV6-1 and TRBJ2-7; a possible D gene is TRBD1 (5 bases). Germline V lookup: CDR1 MNHNS, CDR2 SASEGT. V dropped 9 bases and J dropped 3 bases, with 15 bases sitting between them. The CDR3 has 13 amino acids. The CDR3 spells CASQPGRFYEQYF. The DNA of the CDR3 is TGTGCCAGTCAGCCAGGGCGATTCTACGAGCAGTACTTC.

The genes are TRBV4-2 and TRBJ2-7; 7 bases are a match to TRBD2. Germline CDR1 and CDR2: LGHNA and YNFKEQ. The V and J ends lost 4 bases and 1 base, in that order; junction bases with no gene match: 10. This CDR3 contains 16 residues. For the CDR3, the DNA is TGTGCCAGCAGCCCCGAGGGAGGGCTATATTCCTACGAGCAGTACTTC. Protein sequence: CASSPEGGLYSYEQYF.